This TCR beta chain was obtained from a study of T-cell reconstitution after alpha-beta-depleted transplantation in children. Unique molecular identifiers were used in preparing the TCRbeta library. Via MiXCR, TCRdb re-called the PCR reads, giving one row per CDR3 protein. The data contain roughly 220,000 distinct CDR3 sequences, around 9.7% of them seen just once; the ten biggest clones take up about 5%. The sequence derives from a human donor who donated a stem cell graft to a child with SCID. The sequencing used PBMCs from the stem cell graft donor, collected from the stem cell graft.

For the CDR3, the DNA is TGTGCCTGGAGTGCCGACAGTTTGAACACTGAAGCTTTCTTT. Protein product: CAWSADSLNTEAFF. This chain connects TRBV30 to TRBJ1-1; tentatively, D is TRBD1 (5 bases). V dropped 1 base and J dropped 0 bases, with 9 bases sitting between them. CDR3 length: 14 residues. CDR1 is GTSNPN and CDR2 is SVGIG in the germline V gene (reference sequence).